This is a list of T cell receptor beta chains from one sample in a study of cytomegalovirus exposure and HLA in healthy donors. Using immunoSEQ multiplex PCR, the repertoire was profiled, and TCRdb retains in-frame clones only, with some absent. The sample lists 90,000 to 150,000 clones, roughly 90% occurring once. The sequenced sample was PBMCs. The receptors were sampled from a woman between 18 and 29 years old in good health and CMV-seropositive. The CDR3 runs from the conserved cysteine through the conserved F or W. A D gene is named only where the DNA matches it firmly. Size is stated for part of the rows, as once, few or many counts, or as a class when the clone is expanded.

J gene | D gene | V gene | clone size | CDR3 protein | CDR3 DNA
TRBJ1-2 | TRBD1 | TRBV7-8 | . | CASSLEGANYGYTF | TGTGCCAGCAGCTTGGAGGGGGCGAACTATGGCTACACCTTC
TRBJ2-1 | . | TRBV4-2 | . | CASSQDPVGGSNNEQFF | TGTGCCAGCAGCCAAGATCCCGTCGGGGGTTCTAACAATGAGCAGTTCTTC
TRBJ2-2 | TRBD2 | TRBV25-1 | few | CASRSGTLAGELFF | TGTGCCAGCAGGAGCGGGACTCTCGCCGGGGAGCTGTTTTTT
TRBJ2-7 | TRBD2 | TRBV6-5 | . | CASRLAGSSYEQYF | TGTGCCAGCAGGCTAGCGGGGAGCTCCTACGAGCAGTACTTC
TRBJ1-1 | . | TRBV18 | . | CASGRQGNTEAFF | TGTGCCAGCGGCCGCCAGGGGAACACTGAAGCTTTCTTT
TRBJ1-3 | TRBD1 | TRBV7-2 | . | CASSKASTGGDTIYF | TGTGCCAGCAGTAAGGCGTCGACAGGGGGAGACACCATATATTTT
TRBJ1-6 | . | TRBV14 | . | CASSQDAQANSPLHF | TGTGCCAGCAGCCAAGACGCACAGGCTAATTCACCCCTCCACTTT
TRBJ1-2 | . | TRBV4-1 | few | CASSQSPGDNYGYTF | TGCGCCAGCAGCCAGTCTCCAGGGGATAACTATGGCTACACCTTC
TRBJ2-5 | TRBD2 | TRBV7-2 | once | CASSPGASGRPTETQYF | TGTGCCAGCAGCCCTGGGGCTAGCGGGAGGCCAACGGAGACCCAGTACTTC
TRBJ1-3 | TRBD1 | TRBV7-2 | . | CASSRADRATGNTIYF | TGTGCCAGCAGCCGAGCCGACAGGGCCACTGGAAACACCATATATTTT
TRBJ2-1 | TRBD2 | TRBV30 | . | CAWNFGRGGSHEQFF | TGTGCCTGGAATTTTGGGCGGGGGGGGTCGCATGAGCAGTTCTTC
TRBJ2-7 | . | TRBV6-6 | . | CASNLKSRSGYEQYF | TGTGCCAGCAACTTGAAGTCTCGGAGCGGCTACGAGCAGTACTTC
TRBJ1-1 | TRBD1 | TRBV25-1 | . | CASSGPGTGNTEAFF | TGTGCCAGCAGTGGTCCCGGGACAGGGAACACTGAAGCTTTCTTT
TRBJ1-4 | TRBD1 | TRBV9 | . | CASSDGTGRHEKLFF | TGTGCCAGCAGCGACGGGACAGGCCGTCATGAAAAACTGTTTTTT
TRBJ1-1 | . | TRBV20-1 | few | CSAQARVQAFF | TGCAGTGCTCAGGCGAGGGTTCAAGCTTTCTTT
TRBJ1-4 | . | TRBV7-9 | . | CASSLSSEKLFF | TGTGCCAGCAGCTTATCATCCGAAAAACTGTTTTTT
TRBJ1-2 | . | TRBV6-1 | . | CASSTGIRYGYTF | TGTGCCAGCTCAACAGGGATTCGCTATGGCTACACCTTC
TRBJ1-4 | . | TRBV5-1 | . | CASSLVGGANEKLFF | TGCGCCAGCAGCTTGGTGGGGGGTGCTAATGAAAAACTGTTTTTT
TRBJ1-3 | . | TRBV5-1 | . | CASSLQGSSGNTIYF | TGCGCCAGCAGCTTGCAGGGGAGTTCGGGAAACACCATATATTTT
TRBJ1-2 | TRBD1 | TRBV9 | . | CASSGRQGSGYGYTF | TGTGCCAGCAGCGGACGACAGGGGAGTGGCTATGGCTACACCTTC
TRBJ1-1 | . | TRBV6-5 | . | CACRPANTEAFF | TGTGCATGCAGGCCGGCGAACACTGAAGCTTTCTTT
TRBJ2-2 | TRBD2 | TRBV2 | . | CASYGGGPGELFF | TGTGCCAGCTACGGGGGGGGGCCCGGGGAGCTGTTTTTT
TRBJ2-7 | . | TRBV2 | . | CASTERVSSSYEQYF | TGTGCCAGCACCGAGAGGGTGTCGAGCTCCTACGAGCAGTACTTC
TRBJ1-1 | . | TRBV5-4 | once | CASIDPTGNTEAFF | TGTGCCAGCATCGACCCTACAGGGAACACTGAAGCTTTCTTT
TRBJ1-2 | TRBD1 | TRBV5-1 | . | CASSLDGQGRVYGYTF | TGCGCCAGCAGCTTGGATGGACAGGGCCGGGTCTATGGCTACACCTTC
TRBJ2-1 | TRBD2 | TRBV27 | once | CASMGLAGANEQFF | TGTGCCAGCATGGGACTAGCGGGCGCCAATGAGCAGTTCTTC
TRBJ1-3 | . | TRBV6-1 | . | CASKAAGGNTIYF | TGTGCCAGCAAGGCGGCCGGCGGGAACACCATATATTTT